These T cell receptor beta chains were read from a single sample in a study of blood T cell repertoires in COVID-19. The table came from immunoSEQ multiplex PCR; TCRdb's copy has only in-frame clones and leaves some out. Of 200,000 to 300,000 clones listed, about four fifths are singletons. The sample consisted of peripheral blood. These receptor sequences come from a woman aged 80 or over with COVID-19, enrolled during active disease. Both conserved end residues are part of each CDR3. The order of the fields is J gene, D gene, clone size, V gene, CDR3 DNA, CDR3 protein. D genes are given only for firm matches. Clone size is given for some rows only: seen once, a few or many times, or a class if the clone is expanded.

J: TRBJ1-5
D: .
size: .
V: TRBV7-8
DNA: TGTGCCAGCAGCCGCGGGGGGCCCCAGCATTTT
CDR3: CASSRGGPQHF

J: TRBJ2-3
D: .
size: .
V: TRBV7-9
DNA: TGTGCCAGCAGCTTAGTTCTAGGAGATACGCAGTATTTT
CDR3: CASSLVLGDTQYF

J: TRBJ2-3
D: .
size: .
V: TRBV10-3
DNA: TGTGCCATCAGTGAGTCGAGCGACCCAGATACGCAGTATTTT
CDR3: CAISESSDPDTQYF

J: TRBJ1-2
D: .
size: .
V: TRBV7-9
DNA: TGTGCCAGCAGCGGTGGGCCGACCACTAACTATGGCTACACCTTC
CDR3: CASSGGPTTNYGYTF

J: TRBJ1-2
D: TRBD1
size: once
V: TRBV19
DNA: TGTGCCAGTAGTACTGGGACAGGGGGCGTTGTTACAGATGGCCACACCTTC
CDR3: CASSTGTGGVVTDGHTF

J: TRBJ1-1
D: .
size: .
V: TRBV6-5
DNA: TGTGCCAGCAGCCAGGACAGAAGGGGGTTCTTT
CDR3: CASSQDRRGFF

J: TRBJ2-2
D: .
size: .
V: TRBV5-1
DNA: .
CDR3: CASSFGSGGNTGELFF

J: TRBJ2-2
D: TRBD1
size: .
V: TRBV5-1
DNA: TGCGCCAGCAGCTTACAGGGGGCCACCGGGGAGCTGTTTTTT
CDR3: CASSLQGATGELFF

J: TRBJ2-4
D: .
size: .
V: TRBV10-2
DNA: TGCGCCAGCACCAACGCGGACATTCAGTACTTC
CDR3: CASTNADIQYF

J: TRBJ2-7
D: .
size: once
V: TRBV6-5
DNA: TGTGCCAGCACGACTGGTCTGGTTACCTACGAGCAGTACTTC
CDR3: CASTTGLVTYEQYF

J: TRBJ2-7
D: .
size: once
V: TRBV18
DNA: TGTGCCAGCTCACTTGGGACTGTATCCTACGAGCAGTACTTC
CDR3: CASSLGTVSYEQYF

J: TRBJ2-7
D: .
size: .
V: TRBV5-1
DNA: TGCGCCAGCAGCTTGCAGGGGGGTAGCTCCTACGAGCAGTACTTC
CDR3: CASSLQGGSSYEQYF

J: TRBJ1-6
D: TRBD1
size: once
V: TRBV19
DNA: TGTGCCAGCGCCGGACAGGTCTATAATTCACCCCTCCACTTT
CDR3: CASAGQVYNSPLHF

J: TRBJ2-2
D: TRBD2
size: .
V: TRBV5-1
DNA: TGCGCCAGCAGCATCGGACTAGGAAAGGCCGGGGAGCTGTTTTTT
CDR3: CASSIGLGKAGELFF